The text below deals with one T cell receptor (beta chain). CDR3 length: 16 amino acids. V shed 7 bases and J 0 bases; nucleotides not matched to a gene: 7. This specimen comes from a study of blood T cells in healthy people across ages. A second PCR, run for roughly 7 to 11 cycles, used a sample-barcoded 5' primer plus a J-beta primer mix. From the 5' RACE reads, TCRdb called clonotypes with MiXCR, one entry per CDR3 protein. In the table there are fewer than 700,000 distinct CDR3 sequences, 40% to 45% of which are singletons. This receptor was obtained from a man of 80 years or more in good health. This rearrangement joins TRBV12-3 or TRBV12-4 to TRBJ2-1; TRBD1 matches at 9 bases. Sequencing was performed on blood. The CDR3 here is CASTSDRGGSYNEQFF. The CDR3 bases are TGTGCCAGCACTTCGGACAGGGGAGGCTCCTACAATGAGCAGTTCTTC.